This T cell receptor (beta chain) was captured in a study of early T cells in non-severe SARS-CoV-2 infection. About the research overall: Sequencing was performed on bulk RNA from unsorted whole blood, leaving chains unpaired.

Unique molecular identifiers were affixed to single, distinct cDNA molecules. One entry per CDR3 protein results from TCRdb running MiXCR on the 5' RACE reads. The repertoire consists of some 50,000 distinct CDR3 sequences, with about 9.1% occurring once and the leading ten covering approximately 4%. This CDR3 has 14 amino acids. V lost 4 bases and J lost 6, with 13 bases in between. The study, taken as a whole, reports: VDJdb matching favored anti-spike CD8 responses, missing private and CD4 specificities.

The sample holds many counts of this clonotype. Its specificity is unknown. The chain couples TRBV12-3 or TRBV12-4 to TRBJ1-3; D is unclear. The sequenced sample was whole blood. This receptor was taken from an adult who was a healthcare worker with PCR-confirmed SARS-CoV-2 infection or an uninfected control (not recorded which). CDR3 nucleotides: TGTGCCAGCAGTTGGGGTAGGGCCGAAAACACCATATATTTT. It yields the protein CASSWGRAENTIYF.